This entry lists 26 T cell receptor beta chains sequenced from one sample in a study of blood T cell repertoires in COVID-19. Assay used: immunoSEQ multiplex PCR; TCRdb lists only in-frame clones, some missing. The sample includes roughly 200,000 clones, approximately 86% of them seen just once. The sample comprised PBMCs or T cells enriched from blood (not recorded which). The receptors were gathered from a woman in her twenties or thirties who had been exposed to COVID-19.

This clone was seen only once. The V and J genes are TRBV18 and TRBJ1-5, with 10 bases identical to TRBD1. There are 17 residues in the CDR3. Germline CDR1 KGHSH, CDR2 LQKENI. V dropped 2 bases and J dropped 2; count of bases not matched to a gene: 6. In DNA form, the CDR3 reads TGTGCCAGCTCACCAGACAGGGGGCTGGAGGGCAATCAGCCCCAGCATTTT. This gives the protein CASSPDRGLEGNQPQHF.

The rearrangement uses TRBV29-1 and TRBJ2-3; no definite D call. The germline gives CDR1 SQVTM, CDR2 ANQGSEA. The CDR3 sequence is 14 residues long. V gave up 5 bases and J gave up 0 bases, with 12 bases separating them. CDR3 amino acids: CSVKRPQSTDTQYF. The CDR3 DNA follows: TGCAGCGTTAAGCGTCCACAAAGCACAGATACGCAGTATTTT.

The chain is built from TRBV3-1 (or the pseudogene TRBV3-2) and TRBJ2-7; 7 nucleotides match TRBD2. This CDR3 comprises 12 residues. The germline CDR1 and CDR2 sequences are LGHDT and YNNKEL (reference sequence). V trimming: 4 bases; J trimming: 4 bases; junction bases outside the gene matches: 1. CDR3 sequence reads: CASSRGGYEQYF. DNA for the CDR3: TGTGCCAGCAGCCGGGGGGGGTACGAGCAGTACTTC.

The chain links TRBV4-1 to TRBJ1-5, with 8 bases identical to TRBD1. The CDR3 contains 20 residues. CDR1 is MGHRA, CDR2 YSYEKL, per germline. J lost 0 bases, V lost 0 bases, and 13 bases had no gene match. CDR3: CASSQDVAGGHHYSNQPQHF. The CDR3, as DNA: TGCGCCAGCAGCCAAGACGTTGCAGGGGGCCACCACTATAGCAATCAGCCCCAGCATTTT.

The table lists this clone with a count of one. The rearrangement uses TRBV24-1 and TRBJ2-7; tentative D call: TRBD1 (6 bases). The germline V gene has CDR1 KGHDR and CDR2 SFDVKD. V shed 7 bases and J shed 4 bases, with 10 bases lying between them. This CDR3 comprises 12 residues. The CDR3 region is CATSPTGYEQYF. DNA of the CDR3: TGTGCCACCAGCCCCACAGGGTACGAGCAGTACTTC.

The rearrangement joins TRBV6-5 to TRBJ2-7; TRBD1 aligns across 7 bases. The CDR3 is 15 amino acids. Germline lookup yields CDR1 MNHEY and CDR2 SVGAGI. The V and J ends lost 5 bases and 0 bases, in that order; junction bases with no gene match: 7. The CDR3 DNA reads as TGTGCCAGCAGTCTTGGGACAGTGGACTCCTACGAGCAGTACTTC. Its translation: CASSLGTVDSYEQYF.

This sequence joins TRBV11-1 and TRBJ2-3, with a possible D match to TRBD1 (5 bases). This CDR3 contains 15 residues. The germline gives CDR1 SGHAT, CDR2 FQDESV (reference sequence). The V gene lost 4 bases and the J gene lost 0 bases, with 11 bases spanning the gap. The CDR3 DNA reads TGTGCCAGCAGCTCGTCGACAGTTAGCACAGATACGCAGTATTTT. Translation: CASSSSTVSTDTQYF.

The chain links TRBV14 to TRBJ1-1; perhaps TRBD1 as D (6 bases). V was shortened by 2 bases and J by 6 bases, with 10 bases between the two germline ends. The CDR3 length is 13 residues. Germline V gene sequence: CDR1 SGHDN, CDR2 FVKESK. CDR3 DNA: TGTGCCAGCAGCCAACACAGGGTAGCTGAAGCTTTCTTT. It specifies CASSQHRVAEAFF.

The genes are TRBV2 and TRBJ2-5; TRBD2 matches at 14 bases. The V segment lost 7 bases and the J segment 5 bases; nucleotides outside the gene matches: 3. There are 14 residues in the CDR3. The germline CDR1 and CDR2 sequences are SNHLY and FYNNEI. CDR3 amino acids: CASTRTSGGETQYF. For the CDR3, the DNA is TGTGCCAGCACCCGGACTAGCGGGGGGGAGACCCAGTACTTC.

The chain uses TRBV5-1 and TRBJ1-2, with TRBD1 matching 9 bases. In germline, CDR1 is SGHRS, CDR2 YFSETQ. With 4 bases clipped from V and 7 bases from J, the junction kept 11 bases outside the gene matches. This CDR3 comprises 15 residues. The DNA for the CDR3 is TGCGCCAGCAGCGTAATTCCGGGACAGGGTAGTGGCTACACCTTC. It encodes CASSVIPGQGSGYTF.

The chain combines TRBV15 with TRBJ1-1; D uncertain. The V gene's germline CDR1 is LNHNV and CDR2 YYDKDF (reference sequence). V shed 0 bases and J shed 8 bases, with 4 bases lying between them. This CDR3 region has 11 residues. The CDR3 here is CATSRDREAFF. CDR3 DNA sequence: TGTGCCACCAGCAGAGACAGGGAAGCTTTCTTT.

The V gene is TRBV9, the J gene TRBJ2-1, with D possibly being TRBD2 (6 bases). The CDR3 length is 17 residues. The germline V gene has CDR1 SGDLS and CDR2 YYNGEE. The V gene lost 0 bases and the J gene lost 4 bases, with 17 bases spanning the gap. Here the CDR3 reads CASSVEAVEGRYNEQFF. As DNA, the CDR3 is TGTGCCAGCAGCGTAGAGGCCGTGGAGGGCAGATACAATGAGCAGTTCTTC.

The chain has TRBV7-2 and TRBJ1-2, with D possibly being TRBD1 (6 bases). Germline CDR1 is SGHTA and CDR2 is FQGNSA. The ends were cut back, 5 bases at V and 2 bases at J, with 9 bases in the middle. This CDR3 comprises 13 residues. The CDR3 here is CASSLGQNYGYTF. In DNA form, the CDR3 reads TGTGCCAGCAGCCTTGGACAGAACTATGGCTACACCTTC.

This chain uses TRBV5-8 with TRBJ2-3; the match to TRBD2 covers 11 bases. The germline CDR1 and CDR2 sequences are SGHTS and YDEGEE. This CDR3 contains 14 residues. V lost 6 bases and J lost 7; bases outside the gene matches: 7. The CDR3 loop is CASILAGGAYTQYF. DNA of the CDR3: TGTGCCAGCATCCTAGCGGGGGGAGCCTATACGCAGTATTTT. The whole variable domain, filled in from reference TRBV5-8 and TRBJ2-3, reads EAGVTQSPTHLIKTRGQQATLRCSPISGHTSVYWYQQALGLGLQFLLWYDEGEERNRGNFPPRFSGRQFPNYSSELNVNALELEDSALYLCASILAGGAYTQYFGPGTRLTVL.

This clone was detected once. As DNA, the CDR3 is TGTGCCAGCAGTAACCGGGACAGGGGCTCCTATGAGCAGTTCTTC. This gives the protein CASSNRDRGSYEQFF. The V gene is TRBV6-2 or TRBV6-3, the J gene TRBJ2-1, with 10 positions matching TRBD1. The CDR3 contains 15 residues. V lost 5 bases, J lost 8 bases, and 9 bases stayed unmatched. Germline CDR1 reads MNHEY; CDR2 reads SVGEGT.

V is TRBV28 and J is TRBJ1-6; a weak D match, TRBD1 (6 bases). The CDR3 is made up of 14 amino acids. The germline CDR1 and CDR2 sequences are MDHEN and SYDVKM. Deletions cut 4 bases from V and 7 bases from J, with 11 bases between. The chain's CDR3 is CASSWQGKNSPLHF. For the CDR3, the DNA is TGTGCCAGCAGTTGGCAGGGGAAAAATTCACCCCTCCACTTT.

The rearrangement uses TRBV2 and TRBJ1-5, with TRBD1 identical over 7 bases. With 5 bases clipped from V and 2 bases from J, the junction kept 12 bases outside the gene matches. CDR3 length: 17 residues. The germline gives CDR1 SNHLY, CDR2 FYNNEI. The CDR3 DNA sequence: TGTGCCAGCAGTCCCAACCTCCGACAGGGAGGCAATCAGCCCCAGCATTTT. Its translation: CASSPNLRQGGNQPQHF.

The chain carries TRBV27 and TRBJ2-7; no clear D. Trimming shortened V by 2 bases and J by 7 bases, and 12 bases separated the two germline ends. Germline CDR1 MNHEY, CDR2 SMNVEV (reference sequence). This CDR3 comprises 13 residues. Here the CDR3 reads CASSLPSLREQYF. CDR3 sequence (DNA): TGTGCCAGCAGTTTACCGTCTTTGAGGGAGCAGTACTTC.

The chain joins TRBV11-3 to TRBJ2-1, with D perhaps TRBD2 (7 bases). V was trimmed by 5 bases and J by 7 bases, leaving 21 bases between them. CDR3 length equals 16 residues. The germline gives CDR1 SGHNT, CDR2 YENEEA. The CDR3 nucleotides read TGTGCCAGCAGCGCGACTATACGGGGGGCCAAGAATGAGCAGTTCTTC. This encodes CASSATIRGAKNEQFF. The variable domain in full, with the rest retrieved from reference TRBV11-3 and TRBJ2-1, is EAGVVQSPRYKIIEKKQPVAFWCNPISGHNTLYWYLQNLGQGPELLIRYENEEAVDDSQLPKDRFSAERLKGVDSTLKIQPAELGDSAVYLCASSATIRGAKNEQFFGPGTRLTVL.

The rearrangement links TRBV7-8 to TRBJ1-1; 8 bases line up with TRBD1. CDR1 is SGHVS and CDR2 is FQNEAQ in the germline V gene. Germline trimming cut 5 bases from V and 5 bases from J; bases unmatched to any gene: 7. The CDR3 is 14 amino acids. CDR3 bases: TGTGCCAGCAGCATAGGACAGGGAAGGACTGAAGCTTTCTTT. This gives the protein CASSIGQGRTEAFF.

The V and J genes are TRBV6-5 and TRBJ1-2; D might be TRBD1 (6 bases). V lost 5 bases and J lost 8, with 21 bases in between. The CDR3 is made up of 15 amino acids. CDR1 is MNHEY and CDR2 is SVGAGI in the germline V gene. The CDR3 DNA is TGTGCCAGCAGTCCCCGGGACACAATTAGGGGAGGCTACACCTTC. Translating it yields CASSPRDTIRGGYTF.

The table lists this clone with a count of one. Other DNA sequences within the sample encode an identical CDR3. The CDR3 spells CAISEGANYGYTF. The CDR3 coding sequence is TGTGCCATCAGTGAAGGAGCTAACTATGGCTACACCTTC. J is TRBJ1-2 and V is TRBV10-3; no definite D call. Germline CDR1 and CDR2: ENHRY and SYGVKD. The germline V and J ends were trimmed by 3 bases and 0 bases, with 5 bases remaining between them. This CDR3 has 13 residues.

The V gene is TRBV19, the J gene TRBJ1-6, with D uncertain. The germline V gene encodes CDR1 LNHDA and CDR2 SQIVND (reference sequence). There are 14 residues in the CDR3. V lost 6 bases, J lost 6 bases, and 12 bases lay in between. The CDR3 region is CASRNTRLNSPLHF. The CDR3 region has the DNA TGTGCCAGTAGGAATACTCGCCTTAATTCACCCCTCCACTTT.

This clone was observed a single time. The chain links TRBV27 to TRBJ1-3; TRBD1 might be the D (6 bases). This CDR3 contains 14 residues. The V gene's germline CDR1 is MNHEY and CDR2 SMNVEV (reference sequence). The V end lost 5 bases, the J end lost 8 bases, and 16 bases lay between the germline ends. CDR3 amino acids: CASSTHRAQDTIYF. The CDR3, as DNA: TGTGCCAGCAGTACTCACAGGGCCCAGGACACCATATATTTT.

This clone was counted a single time. The chain combines TRBV7-3 with TRBJ2-7; a possible D gene is TRBD2 (5 bases). Germline CDR1 reads SGHTA; CDR2 reads FQGTGA. The V gene lost 6 bases and the J gene lost 4 bases, with 13 bases spanning the gap. The CDR3 loop spans 13 amino acids. The CDR3 loop is CASSRRDTYEQYF. The CDR3, as DNA: TGTGCCAGCAGTCGCCGGGATACATACGAGCAGTACTTC.

The V and J genes are TRBV28 and TRBJ1-3; D is possibly TRBD1 (6 bases). CDR1 MDHEN and CDR2 SYDVKM come from the germline V gene. This CDR3 region has 16 residues. The V and J ends lost 3 bases and 0 bases respectively, with 12 bases between them. CDR3 DNA: TGTGCCAGCAGTTTGGGGGGGGCACTCTCTGGAAACACCATATATTTT. It translates to CASSLGGALSGNTIYF. Variable domain in full (rest from reference TRBV28 and TRBJ1-3): DVKVTQSSRYLVKRTGEKVFLECVQDMDHENMFWYRQDPGLGLRLIYFSYDVKMKEKGDIPEGYSVSREKKERFSLILESASTNQTSMYLCASSLGGALSGNTIYFGEGSWLTVV.